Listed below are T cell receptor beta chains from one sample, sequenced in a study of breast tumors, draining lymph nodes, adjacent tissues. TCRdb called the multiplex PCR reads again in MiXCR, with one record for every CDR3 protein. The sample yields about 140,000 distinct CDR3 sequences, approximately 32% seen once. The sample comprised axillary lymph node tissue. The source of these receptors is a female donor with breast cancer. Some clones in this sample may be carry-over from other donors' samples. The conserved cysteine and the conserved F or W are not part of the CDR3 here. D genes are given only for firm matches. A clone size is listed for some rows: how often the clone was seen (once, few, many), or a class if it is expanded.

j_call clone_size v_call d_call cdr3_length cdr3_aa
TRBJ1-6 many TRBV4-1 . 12 ASSQVANQPPLH
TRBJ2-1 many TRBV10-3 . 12 AISAGFAYNEQF
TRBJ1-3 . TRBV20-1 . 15 SARSGLGAYYGNTIY
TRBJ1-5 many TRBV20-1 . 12 SARDRDSNQPQH
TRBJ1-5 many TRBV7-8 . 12 ASSPQGSLQPQH
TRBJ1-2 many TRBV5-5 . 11 ASSPRIDDGYT
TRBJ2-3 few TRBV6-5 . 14 ASSYLGSRGRDTQY
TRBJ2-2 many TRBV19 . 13 ASSASGILTGELF
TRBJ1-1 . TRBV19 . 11 ASSTQGKGEAF
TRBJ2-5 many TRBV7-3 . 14 ASSLTSGPPQETQY
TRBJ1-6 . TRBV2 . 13 ASSVAGGRNSPLH
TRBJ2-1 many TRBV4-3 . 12 ASSLGQVYNEQF
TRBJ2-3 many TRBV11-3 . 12 ASSLDQGTDTQY
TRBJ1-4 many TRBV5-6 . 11 ASSSEAAEKLF
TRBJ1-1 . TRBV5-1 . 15 ASSLATGYRVNTEAF
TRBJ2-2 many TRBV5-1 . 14 ASSLGLFANTGELF
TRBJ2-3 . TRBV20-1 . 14 SASGQGGTSTDTQY
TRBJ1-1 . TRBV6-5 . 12 ASSYGGAGTEAF
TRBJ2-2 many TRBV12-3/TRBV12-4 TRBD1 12 ASSRQGDTGELF
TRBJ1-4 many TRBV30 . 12 AWSVRPGWEKLF
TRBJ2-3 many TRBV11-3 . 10 ASSQTGRTQY
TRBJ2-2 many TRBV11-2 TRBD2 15 ASSSRLAGGDPGELF
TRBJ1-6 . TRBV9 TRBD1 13 ASSKAGGTDSPLH
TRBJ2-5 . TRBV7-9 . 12 ASSLRGAGETQY
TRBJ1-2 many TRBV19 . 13 ASSPRSQTNYGYT
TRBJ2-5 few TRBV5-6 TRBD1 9 ASSLSGDRG
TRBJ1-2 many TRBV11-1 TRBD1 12 ASSFGQGLSGYT
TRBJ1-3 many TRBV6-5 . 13 ASSLENTAGNTIY
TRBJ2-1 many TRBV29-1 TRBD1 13 SVEIWDSRYNEQF
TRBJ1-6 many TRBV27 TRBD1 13 ASSQTGTGESPLH
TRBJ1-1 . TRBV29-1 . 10 SVEGRNTEAF
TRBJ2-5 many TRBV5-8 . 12 ASSLVASPETQY
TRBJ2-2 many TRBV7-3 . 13 ASSLIPGGAGELF
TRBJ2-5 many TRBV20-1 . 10 SPSKWSETQY
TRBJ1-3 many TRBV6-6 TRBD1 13 ASKLTGGPGNTIY
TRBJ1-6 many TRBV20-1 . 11 SAIRDYNSPLH
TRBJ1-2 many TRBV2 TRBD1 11 ASSSQGNYGYT
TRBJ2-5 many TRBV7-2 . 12 ASSPAYSRETQY
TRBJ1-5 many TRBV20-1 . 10 SARDLGQPQH
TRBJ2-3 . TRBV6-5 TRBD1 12 ASSPTGGRDTQY
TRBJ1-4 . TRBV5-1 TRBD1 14 ASSFGQGGDYEKLF
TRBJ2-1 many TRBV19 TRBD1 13 ASSTGQAGSYEQF
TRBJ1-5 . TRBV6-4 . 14 ASSGRSGRGNQPQH
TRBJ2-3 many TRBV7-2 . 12 ASSLNRDTDTQY
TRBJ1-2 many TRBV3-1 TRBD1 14 ASSHLIGTDLYGYT
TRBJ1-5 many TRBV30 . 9 AWGAGGTQH
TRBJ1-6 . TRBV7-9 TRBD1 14 ASSPTGGAGNSPLH
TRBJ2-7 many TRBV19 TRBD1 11 ASKRQGNYEQY
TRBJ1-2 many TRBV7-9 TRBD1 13 ASSSTGGWGYGYP
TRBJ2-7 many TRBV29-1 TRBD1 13 SVEDRSQGTYEQY
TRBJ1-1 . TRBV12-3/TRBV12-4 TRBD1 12 ASRLGQGYTEAF
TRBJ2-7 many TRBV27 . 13 ASAFQAGNKYEQY
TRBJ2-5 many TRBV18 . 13 ASSRYAGVAETQY
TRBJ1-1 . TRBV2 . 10 ASTMENTEAF
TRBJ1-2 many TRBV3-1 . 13 ASSQDQQANYGYT
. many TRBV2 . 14 ASSEPAGASYNEQY
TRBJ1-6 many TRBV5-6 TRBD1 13 ASSLAGTDNSPLH
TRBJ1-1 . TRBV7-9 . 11 ASLSGGFAEAF
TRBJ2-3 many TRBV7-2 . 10 ASSLGPDTQY